The T cell receptor beta chain under discussion was sequenced for a study of T cells in Graves' hyperthyroidism and ophthalmopathy. V shed 0 bases and J shed 5 bases, with 19 bases lying between them. Germline values: CDR1 MNHNS, CDR2 SASEGT. CDR3 length: 17 amino acids. Ophthalmopathy patients showed a Clinical Activity Score of at least 3, NOSPECS grade of at least 4 and duration under 3 months. Diagnostic assessment was based on clinical symptoms, serum thyroxine and TRAb, thyroid ultrasound and orbital computed tomography. Amplified TCR beta CDR3 regions came from RNA transcripts. The study used the HTBI primer set for a first-round RT-PCR of the TCR CDR3. TCRdb passed the multiplex PCR reads through MiXCR, listing each CDR3 protein once. The sample holds fewer than 750,000 distinct CDR3 sequences, about 14% seen once.

The sample was blood. The sequence came from a woman between 45 and 65 years old with Graves' ophthalmopathy. This chain uses TRBV6-1 with TRBJ2-5; possibly TRBD1 for D (5 bases). CDR3: CASSEALTPRPGETQYF. For the CDR3, the DNA is TGTGCCAGCAGTGAAGCGCTTACCCCAAGGCCAGGGGAGACCCAGTACTTC.